This TCR beta chain emerged from a study of shared clonotypes between healthy human individuals. On the study more broadly: The study drew on two women and a few men aged 18 to 49 as donors.

Study-level results: In general, naive subsets displayed greater estimated richness than memory subsets did.

Germline values: CDR1 SGHVS, CDR2 FNYEAQ. The CDR3 has 13 amino acids. V lost 1 base, J lost 10 bases, and 11 bases lay in between. Produced via immunoSEQ multiplex PCR; TCRdb's table is partial and in-frame only. The sample contains a few million clones, 85% to 95% of which appear only once. There were only Caucasian adults among the donors, and all lived in Nashville, Tennessee. With respect to this clone: Antigen specificity is unknown.

The receptor's source is a young man in good health. Some clones in this sample may be carry-over from other donors' samples. The chain joins TRBV7-6 to TRBJ2-1; D might be TRBD2 (5 bases). Sequenced sample: naive CD4+ T cells from PBMCs. Subset meaning: CD45RA+ positively selected. CDR3 DNA: TGTGCCAGCAGCTTAGTTTTCCTAGCCGAGCAGTTCTTC. Translation: CASSLVFLAEQFF.